This paragraph reports one T cell receptor (beta chain). Antigen unknown. This sample is drawn from a study of OX40 agonist ivuxolimab in advanced cancers. Looking at the study overall: Patients assigned to dose escalation were diagnosed with hepatocellular carcinoma, melanoma, renal cell or head and neck cancer. General study findings and limits: The antigens recognized by the expanded peripheral T cells, that is their antigen specificity, were not determined.

Assay: immunoSEQ multiplex PCR; the TCRdb copy retains only in-frame clones and omits some. The table has some 87,000 clones, about 92% seen once; the top ten hold around 1.5%. The sequence was collected from an adult with an advanced solid tumor such as melanoma, head and neck, liver or kidney cancer. The material sequenced was CD4+ or CD8+ T cells sorted from blood, taken in a trial of the OX40 agonist ivuxolimab.

For the CDR3, the DNA is TGTGCCTGGAGTCTCTGGGCAGGAGCATACAATGAGCAGTTCTTC. This codes for CAWSLWAGAYNEQFF. The rearrangement uses TRBV30 and TRBJ2-1; the D is unclear. The length of the CDR3 is 15 residues. Germline V gene data show CDR1 as GTSNPN and CDR2 as SVGIG (reference sequence). The V gene lost 2 bases and the J gene lost 4 bases, with 15 bases spanning the gap. The whole variable domain, filled in from reference TRBV30 and TRBJ2-1, reads SQTIHQWPATLVQPVGSPLSLECTVEGTSNPNLYWYRQAAGRGLQLLFYSVGIGQISSEVPQNLSASRPQDRQFILSSKKLLLSDSGFYLCAWSLWAGAYNEQFFGPGTRLTVL.